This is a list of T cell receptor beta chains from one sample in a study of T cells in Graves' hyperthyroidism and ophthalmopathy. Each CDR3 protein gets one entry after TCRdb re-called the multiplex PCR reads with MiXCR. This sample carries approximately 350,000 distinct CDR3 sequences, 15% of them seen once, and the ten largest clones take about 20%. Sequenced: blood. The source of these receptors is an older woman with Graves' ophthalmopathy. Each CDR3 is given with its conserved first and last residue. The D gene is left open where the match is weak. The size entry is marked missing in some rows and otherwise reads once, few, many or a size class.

CASSFRVAGHGELFF,TGTGCCAGCAGCTTTCGAGTAGCGGGACACGGGGAGCTGTTTTTT,TRBJ2-2,TRBD2,TRBV7-2,many
CASSHITSGATYEQYF,TGTGCCAGCAGCCATATTACTAGCGGGGCAACCTACGAGCAGTACTTC,TRBJ2-7,TRBD2,TRBV3-1,many
CASSSGPVQFF,TGTGCCAGCAGTTCGGGACCTGTGCAGTTCTTC,TRBJ2-1,-,TRBV2,many
CSARTGVHTGELFF,TGCAGTGCTAGGACAGGGGTTCACACCGGGGAGCTGTTTTTT,TRBJ2-2,TRBD1,TRBV20-1,few
CTSCLQVVTRCYEQYF,TGCACAAGTTGTCTGCAGGTTGTGACCCGGTGCTACGAGCAGTACTTC,TRBJ2-7,-,TRBV29-1,many
CASSWLAGDYNEQFF,TGTGCCAGCAGCTGGTTAGCGGGAGACTACAATGAGCAGTTCTTC,TRBJ2-1,TRBD2,TRBV7-2,many
CSVIEDRAYEQYF,TGCAGCGTTATCGAGGACAGAGCCTACGAGCAGTACTTC,TRBJ2-7,-,TRBV29-1,many
CASAGNRPYEQYF,TGTGCCAGCGCCGGGAACCGACCCTACGAGCAGTACTTC,TRBJ2-7,-,TRBV6-1,many
CAWSAGTHYEQYF,TGTGCCTGGAGTGCCGGGACCCACTACGAGCAGTACTTC,TRBJ2-7,-,TRBV30,many
CASGLPIMNTEAFF,TGTGCTAGTGGCCTGCCTATCATGAACACTGAAGCTTTCTTT,TRBJ1-1,-,TRBV12-5,few
CASTEPGLGGLNEQFF,TGTGCCAGCACCGAACCGGGACTAGGTGGTTTGAATGAGCAGTTCTTC,TRBJ2-1,TRBD2,TRBV28,many
CSVVLNNEQFF,TGCAGCGTTGTACTAAACAATGAGCAGTTCTTC,TRBJ2-1,-,TRBV29-1,many
CASSRTGLGVKENEQFF,TGTGCCAGCAGCAGAACCGGGCTGGGGGTGAAGGAAAATGAGCAGTTCTTC,TRBJ2-1,-,TRBV11-3,many
CASSDDGRSNQPQHF,TGTGCCAGCAGTGATGACGGGAGGAGCAATCAGCCCCAGCATTTT,TRBJ1-5,-,TRBV7-8,few
CASSDSLAKNIQYF,TGCGCCAGCAGTGACAGTCTAGCCAAAAACATTCAGTACTTC,TRBJ2-4,-,TRBV10-1,-
CSAREQGQETQYF,TGCAGTGCTAGAGAACAGGGACAAGAGACCCAGTACTTC,TRBJ2-5,-,TRBV20-1,many
CASSAPLRNEQFF,TGTGCCAGCAGTGCCCCGTTGCGCAATGAGCAGTTCTTC,TRBJ2-1,-,TRBV5-8,many
CANSEPGLANYEQYF,TGTGCCAACAGTGAACCGGGACTAGCAAACTACGAGCAGTACTTC,TRBJ2-7,TRBD2,TRBV6-1,many
CASSSLQGDSSYEQYF,TGCGCCAGCAGCTCATTACAGGGTGACTCCTCCTACGAGCAGTACTTC,TRBJ2-7,-,TRBV5-1,-
CASSYHGTGASEKLFF,TGTGCCAGCAGTTACCATGGGACAGGGGCAAGTGAAAAACTGTTTTTT,TRBJ1-4,TRBD1,TRBV3-1,many
CASSLDAGRETSYNEQFF,TGTGCCAGCAGCTTAGACGCCGGACGGGAGACCTCCTACAATGAGCAGTTCTTC,TRBJ2-1,-,TRBV11-2,many
CASRNRQGANTGELFF,TGTGCCAGCAGGAACAGACAGGGGGCGAACACCGGGGAGCTGTTTTTT,TRBJ2-2,TRBD1,TRBV7-2,once
CASSPGQGWAEAFF,TGCGCCAGCAGCCCGGGACAGGGGTGGGCTGAAGCTTTCTTT,TRBJ1-1,TRBD1,TRBV5-1,many
CSAAGLAVTDTQYF,TGCAGTGCCGCGGGACTAGCGGTCACAGATACGCAGTATTTT,TRBJ2-3,TRBD2,TRBV20-1,many
CSVVADSPNYNSPLHF,TGCAGCGTTGTAGCGGACAGCCCGAACTATAATTCACCCCTCCACTTT,TRBJ1-6,-,TRBV29-1,-
CASSESRGRRGQETQYF,TGCGCCAGCAGTGAGTCGAGGGGTCGACGGGGCCAAGAGACCCAGTACTTC,TRBJ2-5,-,TRBV10-1,many
CSAGPGAGNTEAFF,TGCAGTGCTGGGCCTGGGGCCGGGAACACTGAAGCTTTCTTT,TRBJ1-1,-,TRBV20-1,many
CASSQVDREPGVWFGDEQFF,TGTGCCAGCAGCCAGGTGGACAGGGAGCCGGGAGTATGGTTTGGCGATGAGCAGTTCTTC,TRBJ2-1,TRBD1,TRBV4-2,-
CASGDGYEQYF,TGTGCCAGCGGGGACGGCTACGAGCAGTACTTC,TRBJ2-7,-,TRBV6-1,many
CASSLSFNQPQHF,TGTGCCAGCAGTTTATCGTTCAATCAGCCCCAGCATTTT,TRBJ1-5,-,TRBV27,many
CSAGVEGIRQPQHF,TGCAGTGCAGGGGTTGAGGGGATAAGGCAGCCCCAGCATTTT,TRBJ1-5,-,TRBV20-1,many
CASSLRLAGEGEQYF,TGTGCCAGCAGCTTGCGACTAGCGGGAGAAGGGGAGCAGTACTTC,TRBJ2-7,TRBD2,TRBV7-2,many
CASSEVLGAPLHF,TGTGCCAGCAGTGAAGTTCTAGGGGCACCCCTCCACTTT,TRBJ1-6,-,TRBV2,many
CASSSTVPSGGYEQYF,TGTGCCAGCAGCTCCACGGTGCCTAGCGGGGGCTACGAGCAGTACTTC,TRBJ2-7,TRBD2,TRBV7-2,many
CASSLSQGAKAFF,TGTGCCAGCAGCCTTTCGCAGGGGGCGAAAGCTTTCTTT,TRBJ1-1,TRBD1,TRBV3-1,many
CASSITGTPKQFF,TGTGCCAGCAGCATCACCGGGACGCCAAAGCAGTTCTTC,TRBJ2-1,-,TRBV12-3/TRBV12-4,-
CASSEAKIGWDEKLFF,TGTGCCAGCAGTGAAGCCAAAATCGGGTGGGATGAAAAACTGTTTTTT,TRBJ1-4,-,TRBV6-1,-
CASSLGQISTEAFF,TGTGCCAGCAGCTTGGGGCAAATAAGCACTGAAGCTTTCTTT,TRBJ1-1,-,TRBV11-2,-
CASTLGLAGLYEQFF,TGTGCCAGCACCCTGGGACTAGCGGGACTCTATGAGCAGTTCTTC,TRBJ2-1,TRBD2,TRBV7-2,-
CASSSPAGTSYEQYF,TGTGCCAGCAGCTCACCCGCCGGGACTAGCTACGAGCAGTACTTC,TRBJ2-7,TRBD2,TRBV28,many
CASTTGIYQPQHF,TGTGCCAGCACGACAGGGATTTACCAGCCCCAGCATTTT,TRBJ1-5,TRBD1,TRBV28,-
CSVQTSGSSYNEQFF,TGCAGCGTCCAGACTAGCGGAAGCTCCTACAATGAGCAGTTCTTC,TRBJ2-1,TRBD2,TRBV29-1,many
CASSLAGLAGNVNEQFF,TGTGCCAGCAGCTTAGCGGGACTAGCGGGAAATGTAAATGAGCAGTTCTTC,TRBJ2-1,TRBD2,TRBV7-9,few
CASSSSGRAWELFF,TGTGCCAGCAGTTCATCGGGGCGCGCATGGGAGCTGTTTTTT,TRBJ2-2,-,TRBV28,many
CSARTSGRAHEQYF,TGCAGTGCACGGACTAGCGGGAGGGCCCACGAGCAGTACTTC,TRBJ2-7,TRBD2,TRBV20-1,many
CASSSRRDTPHNEQFF,TGTGCCAGCAGTTCTCGGCGGGACACGCCCCACAATGAGCAGTTCTTC,TRBJ2-1,-,TRBV12-3/TRBV12-4,many
CASRVQGIYEQYF,TGTGCCAGCAGGGTACAGGGGATATACGAGCAGTACTTC,TRBJ2-7,TRBD1,TRBV28,many
CSARDKGQGYNEQFF,TGCAGTGCTAGAGATAAGGGACAGGGCTACAATGAGCAGTTCTTC,TRBJ2-1,TRBD1,TRBV20-1,many
CASTLGGSRADTQYF,TGCGCCAGCACTCTGGGCGGGAGTCGTGCAGATACGCAGTATTTT,TRBJ2-3,TRBD2,TRBV4-1,-
CASSIARGHYGYTF,TGTGCCAGTAGTATAGCACGGGGACACTATGGCTACACCTTC,TRBJ1-2,-,TRBV19,-
CASSFSEHEQYF,TGTGCCAGCAGTTTTAGCGAACACGAGCAGTACTTC,TRBJ2-7,-,TRBV28,few
CASSFQGTGELFF,TGTGCCAGCAGTTTTCAGGGTACCGGGGAGCTGTTTTTT,TRBJ2-2,-,TRBV5-5,few
CASSPTVRDSSYEQYF,TGCGCCAGCAGTCCCACGGTCCGGGACAGCTCCTACGAGCAGTACTTC,TRBJ2-7,TRBD1,TRBV10-1,few
CASSLDGGPAEQFF,TGTGCCAGCAGCTTAGATGGAGGTCCGGCTGAGCAGTTCTTC,TRBJ2-1,-,TRBV11-2,many
CASNRDSPYEQYF,TGTGCCAGCAACCGGGACAGCCCCTACGAGCAGTACTTC,TRBJ2-7,TRBD1,TRBV2,many
CASSIRLGGTGELFF,TGTGCCAGTAGTATCAGGCTGGGTGGAACCGGGGAGCTGTTTTTT,TRBJ2-2,-,TRBV19,-
CASSPEIGTSYEQYF,TGTGCCAGCTCACCAGAGATCGGAACTTCCTACGAGCAGTACTTC,TRBJ2-7,-,TRBV18,-
CASSQTSWERGDWGIAKNIQYF,TGTGCCAGCAGCCAGACCTCCTGGGAGCGGGGAGATTGGGGGATAGCCAAAAACATTCAGTACTTC,TRBJ2-4,TRBD2,TRBV7-9,few
CASSWGLAGEDTQYF,TGCGCCAGCAGCTGGGGACTAGCGGGAGAGGATACGCAGTATTTT,TRBJ2-3,TRBD2,TRBV5-1,few
CASSTAGGEKLFF,TGTGCCAGTAGTACGGCAGGCGGAGAAAAACTGTTTTTT,TRBJ1-4,-,TRBV19,once